One TCR beta chain is described in this entry. This record comes from a study of blood T cell repertoires in COVID-19. Study details: COVID-19 samples, acute and convalescent, were from the United States, Italy and Spain. From T cells, B-cell-depleted T cells, or PBMCs came the material, which was cDNA or gDNA.

Per the authors' pipeline: Amplification of reference gene primers was used by the study to estimate nucleated cell counts. Produced via immunoSEQ multiplex PCR; TCRdb's table is partial and in-frame only. D and trimming come from the DNA, and the V and J calls and clone size come from that table. The table includes approximately 250,000 clones, roughly 84% detected once. V lost 6 bases, J lost 3 bases, and 9 bases stayed unmatched. Germline-derived CDR1 and CDR2 are MNHEY and SMNVEV (reference sequence). This CDR3 contains 15 residues. The receptor was isolated from a woman aged 50 to 65 with acute or convalescent COVID-19. Sequenced sample: peripheral blood. The rearrangement joins TRBV27 to TRBJ2-3; the match to TRBD2 covers 7 bases. The CDR3 protein is CASRYREGLTDTQYF. CDR3 sequence (DNA): TGTGCCAGCAGATATAGGGAGGGCCTAACAGATACGCAGTATTTT.